Listed here are 15 T cell receptor beta chains from one sample, sequenced in a study of blood T cells in healthy people across ages. Then a second PCR, running roughly 6 to 12 cycles, was carried out with a sample-barcoded 5' primer and a J-beta primer mix. TCRdb used MiXCR to reprocess the 5' RACE reads, holding one entry per CDR3 protein. The table includes about 1,400,000 distinct CDR3 sequences, about 40% detected once. The sequencing sample was made of blood. All receptors derive from a woman aged 18-29 years in good health.

The chain is built from TRBV20-1 and TRBJ2-1, with 13 positions matching TRBD2. CDR1 and CDR2 (germline): DFQATT, SNEGSKA (reference sequence). The CDR3 covers 15 residues. Trimming took 2 bases from V and 8 from J; bases not matched to a gene: 6. As DNA, the CDR3 is TGCAGTGCTAGACAAGGACTAGCGGGAGCCTATGAGCAGTTCTTC. This codes for CSARQGLAGAYEQFF.

V and J are TRBV7-9 and TRBJ2-1; D uncertain. The last part of the DNA fits TRBJ2-7 better; the J call may be wrong. The CDR3 sequence is 15 residues long. In germline, CDR1 is SEHNR, CDR2 FQNEAQ (reference sequence). CDR3 DNA: TGTGCCAGCAGCTTAGGCGGTTCTACCTACAATGAGCAGTACTTC. Its protein product is CASSLGGSTYNEQYF.

CDR3 protein: CASSFSTGALQEQYF. The DNA of the CDR3 is TGTGCCAGCAGTTTCTCCACAGGGGCCTTACAGGAGCAGTACTTC. V usage is TRBV27 and J usage is TRBJ2-5; 7 positions agree with TRBD1. Germline V CDR1 and CDR2: MNHEY, SMNVEV (reference sequence). Trimming took 3 bases from V and 11 from J; bases not matched to a gene: 15. CDR3 length equals 15 residues.

The rearrangement joins TRBV11-2 to TRBJ2-4; 11 bases are a match to TRBD2. Matching the DNA end better, TRBJ2-5 makes the J call doubtful. CDR1 is SGHAT, CDR2 FQNNGV, per germline. The CDR3 length is 15 residues. The CDR3 region is CASSLDGLAGETQYF. In nucleotides, the CDR3 is TGTGCCAGCAGCTTGGACGGACTAGCGGGAGAGACCCAGTACTTC.

This clonotype came up a few times. V and J are TRBV4-2 and TRBJ2-3, with D perhaps TRBD1 (7 bases). There are 19 residues in the CDR3. V gave up 0 bases and J gave up 0 bases, with 19 bases separating them. CDR1 is LGHNA, CDR2 YNFKEQ, per germline. In DNA form, the CDR3 reads TGTGCCAGCAGCCAAGATGCTTGGTCGCAGGGGGGCAGCACAGATACGCAGTATTTT. It encodes CASSQDAWSQGGSTDTQYF.

The chain combines TRBV3-1 with TRBJ1-2, with TRBD1 as a possible D gene (5 bases). The V end was cut by 1 base, the J end by 5 bases, with 11 bases between. Germline values: CDR1 LGHDT, CDR2 YNNKEL (reference sequence). The CDR3 loop spans 14 amino acids. As DNA, the CDR3 is TGTGCCAGCAGCCAAGTCGGGACGTCGTATGGCTACACCTTC. Protein sequence: CASSQVGTSYGYTF. Full variable domain (missing parts from reference TRBV3-1 and TRBJ1-2): DTAVSQTPKYLVTQMGNDKSIKCEQNLGHDTMYWYKQDSKKFLKIMFSYNNKELIINETVPNRFSPKSPDKAHLNLHINSLELGDSAVYFCASSQVGTSYGYTFGSGTRLTVV.

This chain uses TRBV9 with TRBJ2-5; no firm D call. V was pared by 0 bases and J by 2 bases, with 17 bases between. The CDR3 covers 17 residues. The germline CDR1 and CDR2 sequences are SGDLS and YYNGEE. Written as DNA, the CDR3 is TGTGCCAGCAGCGTAGCTAGGAGCCCTCACAAACAAGAGACCCAGTACTTC. This encodes CASSVARSPHKQETQYF.

The chain couples TRBV11-2 to TRBJ2-4, with TRBD2 identical over 10 bases. The closer fit of TRBJ2-7 to the DNA end suggests the J call may be wrong. Germline CDR1 is SGHAT and CDR2 is FQNNGV. The CDR3 runs to 16 residues. The CDR3 is CASSPRGLAASYEQYF. In DNA form, the CDR3 reads TGTGCCAGCAGCCCACGCGGACTAGCGGCCTCCTACGAGCAGTACTTC.

This chain joins TRBV28 and TRBJ1-4, with 10 bases fitting TRBD1. Germline loops: CDR1 MDHEN, CDR2 SYDVKM. Trimming removed 3 bases from V and 8 bases from J; junction bases left unmatched: 9. This CDR3 region has 16 residues. The CDR3 reads CASSFRLGQGYEKLFF. The CDR3 coding sequence is TGTGCCAGCAGTTTCCGACTGGGACAGGGGTACGAAAAACTGTTTTTT.

V gene TRBV7-2 combines with J gene TRBJ2-5, with D tentatively TRBD1 (6 bases). V lost 0 bases to trimming and J lost 11 bases, with 19 bases between them. Per germline, CDR1 SGHTA and CDR2 FQGNSA. The CDR3 extends over 15 amino acids. The CDR3 coding sequence is TGTGCCAGCAGCTTAGCAGGGGGTTTTTCGTTTGAGCAGTACTTC. Residues: CASSLAGGFSFEQYF.

The gene calls are TRBV7-8 and TRBJ1-2; tentative D call: TRBD1 (5 bases). The CDR3 consists of 15 residues. The V end was cut by 1 base, the J end by 0 bases, with 9 bases between. Looked up from germline, CDR1 is SGHVS and CDR2 is FQNEAQ. The CDR3 DNA is TGTGCCAGCAGCTTAGAAAGGGGAGCTAACTATGGCTACACCTTC. This encodes CASSLERGANYGYTF. The full variable domain, with the rest looked up from reference TRBV7-8 and TRBJ1-2, is GAGVSQSPRYKVAKRGQDVALRCDPISGHVSLFWYQQALGQGPEFLTYFQNEAQLDKSGLPSDRFFAERPEGSVSTLKIQRTQQEDSAVYLCASSLERGANYGYTFGSGTRLTVV.

In its sample, this clonotype was seen a few times. This rearrangement joins TRBV7-2 to TRBJ2-3; TRBD2 matches at 8 bases. V dropped 8 bases and J dropped 2; count of bases not matched to a gene: 9. Germline values: CDR1 SGHTA, CDR2 FQGNSA. CDR3 length equals 15 residues. CDR3 protein: CASAPKAGVTDTQYF. The CDR3 region has the DNA TGTGCCAGCGCCCCAAAAGCGGGGGTCACAGATACGCAGTATTTT.

This clonotype turned up a few times. This chain connects TRBV27 to TRBJ2-1; TRBD1 agrees at 9 bases. CDR1 is MNHEY and CDR2 is SMNVEV in the germline V gene (reference sequence). The V gene end was trimmed by 6 bases and the J gene end by 4 bases; junction bases not matched to a gene: 7. CDR3 length: 15 residues. CDR3 sequence reads: CASRWGTGHYNEQFF. The CDR3 nucleotides read TGTGCCAGCAGGTGGGGGACAGGGCATTACAATGAGCAGTTCTTC.

CDR3 coding DNA: TGTGCCAGCGGCCAGACTAGCGGGGGAGAGACCCAGTACTTC. It specifies CASGQTSGGETQYF. This chain connects TRBV12-3 or TRBV12-4 to TRBJ2-7; 12 nucleotides match TRBD2. The J call is uncertain, as TRBJ2-5 better fits the DNA end. The length of the CDR3 is 14 residues.

This clonotype was detected only a few times. The chain joins TRBV6-5 to TRBJ2-2, with TRBD1 identical over 8 bases. Germline V lookup: CDR1 MNHEY, CDR2 SVGAGI. With 4 bases clipped from V and 1 base from J, the junction kept 2 bases outside the gene matches. This CDR3 is built from 15 residues. For the CDR3, the DNA is TGTGCCAGCAGTTGGGACAGGAAGAACACCGGGGAGCTGTTTTTT. It is translated as CASSWDRKNTGELFF.